This record looks at one T cell receptor beta chain sequence and its context. What it binds is unknown. PCR primers comprised 60 Vbeta and 13 Jbeta primers. Generated by immunoSEQ multiplex PCR, the TCRdb table keeps only in-frame clones and is missing some. The table records more than 80,000 clones, roughly 63% of them present only once. The sample originates from a study of cytomegalovirus exposure and HLA in healthy donors. Overall study: In a previous analysis, nearly 120 million unique TCR beta sequences were found from 150 million to 200 million T cells.

General study results and limits: The authors later found TCR association rates varying by HLA locus, with DRB1 most and HLA-C fewest. In a later analysis, parvovirus B19, influenza, CMV and Epstein-Barr virus appeared linked to several top co-occurrence clusters.

Trimming cost V 2 bases and J 5 bases, with 15 bases left between them. The germline V gene encodes CDR1 MGHRA and CDR2 YSYEKL. The CDR3 is 15 amino acids. Sequencing was done on a sample of PBMCs. The receptor was derived from a man aged 45-60 years in good health and CMV-seronegative. J is TRBJ2-5 and V is TRBV4-1, with unresolved D. CDR3 bases: TGCGCCAGCAGCCAATCACCGACTGCCAAGGAGACCCAGTACTTC. The encoded protein is CASSQSPTAKETQYF.